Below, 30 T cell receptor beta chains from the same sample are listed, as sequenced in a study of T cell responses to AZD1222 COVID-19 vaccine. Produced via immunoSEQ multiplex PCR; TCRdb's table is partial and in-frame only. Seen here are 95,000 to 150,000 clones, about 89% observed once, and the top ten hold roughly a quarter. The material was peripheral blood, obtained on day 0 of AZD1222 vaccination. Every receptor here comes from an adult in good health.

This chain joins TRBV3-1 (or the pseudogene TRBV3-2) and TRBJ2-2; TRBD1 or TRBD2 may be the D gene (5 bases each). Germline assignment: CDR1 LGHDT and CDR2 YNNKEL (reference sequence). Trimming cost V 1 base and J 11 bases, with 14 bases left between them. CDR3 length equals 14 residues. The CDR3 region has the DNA TGTGCCAGCAGCCAAGGGGTCGGGACCCAAGAGCTGTTTTTT. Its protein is CASSQGVGTQELFF.

The CDR3 reads CASSVDQGTGAFYGYTF. CDR3 coding DNA: TGTGCCAGCAGCGTAGACCAGGGGACAGGGGCTTTCTATGGCTACACCTTC. The genes are TRBV9 and TRBJ1-2; 10 positions match TRBD1. With 0 bases clipped from V and 4 bases from J, the junction kept 9 bases outside the gene matches. This CDR3 has 17 residues. Germline CDR1 reads SGDLS; CDR2 reads YYNGEE. The whole variable domain, filled in from reference TRBV9 and TRBJ1-2, reads DSGVTQTPKHLITATGQRVTLRCSPRSGDLSVYWYQQSLDQGLQFLIQYYNGEERAKGNILERFSAQQFPDLHSELNLSSLELGDSALYFCASSVDQGTGAFYGYTFGSGTRLTVV.

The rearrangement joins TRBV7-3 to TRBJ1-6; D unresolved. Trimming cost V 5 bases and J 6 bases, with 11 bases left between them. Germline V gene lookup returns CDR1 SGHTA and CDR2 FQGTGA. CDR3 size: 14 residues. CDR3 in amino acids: CASSRRVSNSPLHF. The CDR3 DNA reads TGTGCCAGCAGCCGCCGGGTCAGTAATTCACCCCTCCACTTT. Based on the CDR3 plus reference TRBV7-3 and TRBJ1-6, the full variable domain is GAGVSQTPSNKVTEKGKYVELRCDPISGHTALYWYRQSLGQGPEFLIYFQGTGAADDSGLPNDRFFAVRPEGSVSTLKIQRTERGDSAVYLCASSRRVSNSPLHFGNGTRLTVT.

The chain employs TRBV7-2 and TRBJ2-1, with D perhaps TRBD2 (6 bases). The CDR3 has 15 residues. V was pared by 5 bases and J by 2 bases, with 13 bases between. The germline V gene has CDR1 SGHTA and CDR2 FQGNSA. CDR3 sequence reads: CASSPGSGPYNEQFF. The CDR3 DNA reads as TGTGCCAGCAGCCCCGGCAGCGGGCCCTACAATGAGCAGTTCTTC.

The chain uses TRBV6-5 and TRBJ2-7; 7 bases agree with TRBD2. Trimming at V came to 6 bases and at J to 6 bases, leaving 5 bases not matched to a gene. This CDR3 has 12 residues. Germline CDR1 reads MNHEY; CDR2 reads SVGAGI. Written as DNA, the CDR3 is TGTGCCAGCAGACCACCGGGAGGCGAGCAGTACTTC. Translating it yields CASRPPGGEQYF.

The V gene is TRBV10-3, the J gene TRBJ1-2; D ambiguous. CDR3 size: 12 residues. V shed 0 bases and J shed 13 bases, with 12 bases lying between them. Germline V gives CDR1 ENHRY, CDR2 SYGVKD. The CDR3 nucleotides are TGTGCCATCAGTGAGTCGACCATTAGGTTCACCTTC. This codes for CAISESTIRFTF.

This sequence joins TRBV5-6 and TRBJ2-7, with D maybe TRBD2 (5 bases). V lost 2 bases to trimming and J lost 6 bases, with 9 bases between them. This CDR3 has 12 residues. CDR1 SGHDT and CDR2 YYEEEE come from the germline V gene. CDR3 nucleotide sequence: TGTGCCAGCAGCTTCTACAGCGGCGAGCAGTACTTC. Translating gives CASSFYSGEQYF.

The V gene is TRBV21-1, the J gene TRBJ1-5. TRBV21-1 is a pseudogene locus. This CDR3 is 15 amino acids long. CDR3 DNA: TGTGCCAGCAGCAAACAGCGGGCGGATGGTCAGCCCCAGCATTTT. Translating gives CASSKQRADGQPQHF.

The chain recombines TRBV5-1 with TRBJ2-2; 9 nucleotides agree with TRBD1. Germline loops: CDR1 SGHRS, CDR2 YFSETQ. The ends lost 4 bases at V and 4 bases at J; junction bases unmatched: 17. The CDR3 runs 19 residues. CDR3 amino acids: CASSGGTGRWYERTGELFF. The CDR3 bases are TGCGCCAGCAGCGGGGGGACAGGGAGGTGGTATGAGCGCACCGGGGAGCTGTTTTTT.

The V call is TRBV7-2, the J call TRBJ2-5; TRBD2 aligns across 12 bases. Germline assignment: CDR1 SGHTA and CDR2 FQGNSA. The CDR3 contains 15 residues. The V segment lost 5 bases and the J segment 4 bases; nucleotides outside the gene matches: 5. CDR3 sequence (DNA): TGTGCCAGCAGCCCGGGGGGACTAGCGGGAGAGACCCAGTACTTC. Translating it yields CASSPGGLAGETQYF.

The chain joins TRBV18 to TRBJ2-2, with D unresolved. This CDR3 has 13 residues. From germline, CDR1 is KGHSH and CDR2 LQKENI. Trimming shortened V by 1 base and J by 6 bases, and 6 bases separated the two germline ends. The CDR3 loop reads CASSPQGSGELFF. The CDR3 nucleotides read TGTGCCAGCTCACCACAGGGCTCCGGGGAGCTGTTTTTT. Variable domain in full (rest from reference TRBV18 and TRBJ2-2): NAGVMQNPRHLVRRRGQEARLRCSPMKGHSHVYWYRQLPEEGLKFMVYLQKENIIDESGMPKERFSAEFPKEGPSILRIQQVVRGDSAAYFCASSPQGSGELFFGEGSRLTVL.

CDR3 coding DNA: TGCGCCAGCACGAGAGACAGGAACTCTGGAAACACCATATATTTT. This encodes CASTRDRNSGNTIYF. The chain employs TRBV5-1 and TRBJ1-3; weak D call: TRBD1 (6 bases). This CDR3 is built from 15 residues. Looked up from germline, CDR1 is SGHRS and CDR2 is YFSETQ. Deletions cut 6 bases from V and 0 bases from J, with 13 bases between.

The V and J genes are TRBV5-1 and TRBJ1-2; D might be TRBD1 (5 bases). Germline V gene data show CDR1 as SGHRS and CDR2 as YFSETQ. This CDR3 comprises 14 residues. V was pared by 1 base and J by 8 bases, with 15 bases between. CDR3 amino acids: CASSLSPRGNGYTF. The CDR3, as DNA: TGCGCCAGCAGCTTGAGCCCCCGGGGGAACGGCTACACCTTC.

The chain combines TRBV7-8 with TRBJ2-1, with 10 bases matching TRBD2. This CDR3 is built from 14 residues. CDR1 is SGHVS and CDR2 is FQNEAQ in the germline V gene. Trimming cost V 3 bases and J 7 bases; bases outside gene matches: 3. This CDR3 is CASSFLAGENEQFF. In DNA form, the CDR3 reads TGTGCCAGCAGCTTCCTAGCGGGAGAAAATGAGCAGTTCTTC.

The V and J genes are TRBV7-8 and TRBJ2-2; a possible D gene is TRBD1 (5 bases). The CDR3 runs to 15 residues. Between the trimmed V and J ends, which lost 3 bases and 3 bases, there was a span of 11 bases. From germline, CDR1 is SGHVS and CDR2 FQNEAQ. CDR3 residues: CASSFRGADTGELFF. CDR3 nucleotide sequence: TGTGCCAGCAGCTTTCGTGGGGCCGACACCGGGGAGCTGTTTTTT. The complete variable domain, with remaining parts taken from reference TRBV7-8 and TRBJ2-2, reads GAGVSQSPRYKVAKRGQDVALRCDPISGHVSLFWYQQALGQGPEFLTYFQNEAQLDKSGLPSDRFFAERPEGSVSTLKIQRTQQEDSAVYLCASSFRGADTGELFFGEGSRLTVL.

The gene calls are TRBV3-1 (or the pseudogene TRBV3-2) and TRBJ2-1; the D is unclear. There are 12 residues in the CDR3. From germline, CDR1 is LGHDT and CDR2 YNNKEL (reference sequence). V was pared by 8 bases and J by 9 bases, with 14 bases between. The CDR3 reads CASSLGPSEQFF. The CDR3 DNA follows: TGTGCCAGCTCTCTCGGACCTAGTGAGCAGTTCTTC.

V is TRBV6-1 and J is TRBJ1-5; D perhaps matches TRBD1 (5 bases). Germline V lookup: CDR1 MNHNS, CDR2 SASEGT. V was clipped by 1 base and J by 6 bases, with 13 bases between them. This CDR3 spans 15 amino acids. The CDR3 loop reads CASSEEGRGSQPQHF. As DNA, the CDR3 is TGTGCCAGCAGTGAAGAAGGTAGGGGCAGTCAGCCCCAGCATTTT.

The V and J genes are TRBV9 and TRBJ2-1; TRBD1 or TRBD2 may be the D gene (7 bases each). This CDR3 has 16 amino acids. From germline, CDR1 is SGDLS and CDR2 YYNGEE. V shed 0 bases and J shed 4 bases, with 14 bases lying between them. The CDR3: CASSVGGQGGYNEQFF. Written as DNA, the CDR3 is TGTGCCAGCAGCGTAGGAGGGCAGGGGGGGTACAATGAGCAGTTCTTC.

CDR3 DNA: TGTGCCAGCAGTGACAACGGACAGGGCCACGGCTACACCTTC. Translation: CASSDNGQGHGYTF. The J gene is TRBJ1-2, the V gene TRBV6-4; 8 bases agree with TRBD1. The trim removed 2 bases at V and 8 bases at J, leaving 7 bases unmatched. Germline V CDR1 and CDR2: MRHNA, SNTAGT. There are 14 residues in the CDR3.

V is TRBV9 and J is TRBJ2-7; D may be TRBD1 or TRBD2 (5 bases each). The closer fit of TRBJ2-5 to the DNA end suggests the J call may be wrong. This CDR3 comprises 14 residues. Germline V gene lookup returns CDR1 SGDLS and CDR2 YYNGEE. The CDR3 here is CASSVVGRGETQYF. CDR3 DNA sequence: TGTGCCAGCAGCGTAGTGGGGCGCGGGGAGACCCAGTACTTC.

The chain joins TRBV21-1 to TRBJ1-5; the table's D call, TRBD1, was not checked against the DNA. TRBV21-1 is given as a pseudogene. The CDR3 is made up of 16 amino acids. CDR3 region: CASSKGTGRIDQPQHF. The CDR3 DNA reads TGTGCCAGCAGCAAAGGGACAGGGAGAATCGATCAGCCCCAGCATTTT.

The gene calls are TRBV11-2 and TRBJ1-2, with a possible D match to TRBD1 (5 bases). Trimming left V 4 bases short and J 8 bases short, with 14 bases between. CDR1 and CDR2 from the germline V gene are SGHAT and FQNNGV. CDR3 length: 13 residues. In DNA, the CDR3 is TGTGCCAGCAGCTCCCCCCGGCGGGGGGGCTACACCTTC. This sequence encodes CASSSPRRGGYTF.

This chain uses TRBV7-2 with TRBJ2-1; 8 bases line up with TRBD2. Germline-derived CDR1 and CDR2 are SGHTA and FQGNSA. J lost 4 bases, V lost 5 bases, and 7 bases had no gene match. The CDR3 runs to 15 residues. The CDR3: CASSIPSGFYNEQFF. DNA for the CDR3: TGTGCCAGCAGCATCCCTAGCGGGTTTTACAATGAGCAGTTCTTC.

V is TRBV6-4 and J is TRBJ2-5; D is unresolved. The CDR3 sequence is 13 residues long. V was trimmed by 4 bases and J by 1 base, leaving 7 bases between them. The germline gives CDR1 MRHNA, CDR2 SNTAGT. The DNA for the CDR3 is TGTGCCAGCAGTGTCTACCCCCAAGAGACCCAGTACTTC. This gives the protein CASSVYPQETQYF.

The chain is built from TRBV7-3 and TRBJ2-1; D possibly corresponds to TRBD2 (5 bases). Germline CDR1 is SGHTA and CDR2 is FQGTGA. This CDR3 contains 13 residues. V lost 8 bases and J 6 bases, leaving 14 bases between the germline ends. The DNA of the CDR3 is TGTGCCAGCTGTTCGCCGGGGTCCAATGAGCAGTTCTTC. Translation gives CASCSPGSNEQFF.

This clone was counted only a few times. CDR3: CASSPGQEPPVLFF. As DNA, the CDR3 is TGTGCCAGCAGTCCGGGACAGGAGCCCCCCGTGCTGTTTTTT. The gene calls are TRBV11-2 and TRBJ2-2, with 8 positions matching TRBD1. The V gene's germline CDR1 is SGHAT and CDR2 FQNNGV. The CDR3 is made up of 14 amino acids. J lost 13 bases, V lost 6 bases, and 13 bases had no gene match.

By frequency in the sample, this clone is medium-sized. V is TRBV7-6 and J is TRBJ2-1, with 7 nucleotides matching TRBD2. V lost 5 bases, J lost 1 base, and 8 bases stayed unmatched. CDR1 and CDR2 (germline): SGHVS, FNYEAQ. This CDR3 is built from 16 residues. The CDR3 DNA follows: TGTGCCAGCAGCGCACTAGCGCCTACATCCTACAATGAGCAGTTCTTC. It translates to CASSALAPTSYNEQFF.

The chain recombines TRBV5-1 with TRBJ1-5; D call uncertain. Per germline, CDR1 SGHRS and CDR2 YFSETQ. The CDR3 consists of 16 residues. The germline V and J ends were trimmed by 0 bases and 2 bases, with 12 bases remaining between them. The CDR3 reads CASSLDPSVGNQPQHF. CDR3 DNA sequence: TGCGCCAGCAGCTTGGATCCATCGGTCGGCAATCAGCCCCAGCATTTT. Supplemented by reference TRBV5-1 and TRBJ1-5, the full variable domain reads KAGVTQTPRYLIKTRGQQVTLSCSPISGHRSVSWYQQTPGQGLQFLFEYFSETQRNKGNFPGRFSGRQFSNSRSEMNVSTLELGDSALYLCASSLDPSVGNQPQHFGDGTRLSIL.

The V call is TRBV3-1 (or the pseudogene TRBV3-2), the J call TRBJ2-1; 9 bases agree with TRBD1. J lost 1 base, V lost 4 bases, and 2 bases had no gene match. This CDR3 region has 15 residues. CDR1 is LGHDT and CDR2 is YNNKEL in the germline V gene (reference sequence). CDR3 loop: CASSPGTGSYNEQFF. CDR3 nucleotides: TGTGCCAGCAGCCCCGGGACAGGGTCCTACAATGAGCAGTTCTTC.

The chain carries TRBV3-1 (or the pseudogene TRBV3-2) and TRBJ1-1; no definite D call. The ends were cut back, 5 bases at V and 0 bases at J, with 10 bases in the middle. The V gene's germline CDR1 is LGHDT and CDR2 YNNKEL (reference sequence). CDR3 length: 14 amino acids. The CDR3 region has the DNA TGTGCCAGCAGCTACAGCGACATGAACACTGAAGCTTTCTTT. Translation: CASSYSDMNTEAFF.